These 15 T cell receptor beta chains share one sample of origin, sequenced in a study of regulatory T cells in long-lasting Graves disease. Time point defined: newly diagnosed GD, antithyroid drugs for less than 3 months. PBMC RNA was the source of the TCR library. With iRepertoire HTBI primers and Arm-PCR of CDR3 regions, TCR beta libraries were built. TCRdb passed the multiplex PCR reads through MiXCR, listing each CDR3 protein once. The sample has a few hundred thousand distinct CDR3 sequences, roughly 13% seen once; the top ten hold roughly a tenth. These same data were also listed under a study on T cells in Graves' hyperthyroidism and ophthalmopathy.

This sample comprised peripheral blood mononuclear cells (PBMCs), obtained at new diagnosis, from a patient treated with antithyroid drugs. The source of these receptors is a man aged 25-40 years with Graves disease.

This clonotype was seen more than once but under ten times. The chain joins TRBV20-1 to TRBJ2-2, with 10 nucleotides matching TRBD1. Germline assignment: CDR1 DFQATT and CDR2 SNEGSKA (reference sequence). V trimming: 6 bases; J trimming: 6 bases; junction bases outside the gene matches: 7. The CDR3 has 14 residues. DNA of the CDR3: TGCAGTGCGACCGGGACAGGGGCGGCCGGGGAGCTGTTTTTT. This sequence encodes CSATGTGAAGELFF.

The table lists this clonotype with a few counts. A much larger clonotype is one base distant, so this may be a read error. The CDR3: CTSSRRTDYSNQPQHF. CDR3 nucleotide sequence: TGTACCAGCAGTCGAAGGACAGATTATAGCAATCAGCCCCAGCATTTT. This sequence joins TRBV12-3 or TRBV12-4 and TRBJ1-5; D may be TRBD1 (6 bases). The CDR3 extends over 16 amino acids.

Many counts were recorded for this clonotype. J is TRBJ2-1 and V is TRBV11-2; D could derive from TRBD1 or TRBD2 (5 bases each). CDR1 is SGHAT and CDR2 is FQNNGV in the germline V gene. This CDR3 spans 15 amino acids. The ends were cut back, 6 bases at V and 6 bases at J, with 18 bases in the middle. In DNA, the CDR3 is TGTGCCAGCAGTCCTTCGGGGCAGGTGGGCAATGAGCAGTTCTTC. Translation gives CASSPSGQVGNEQFF.

This clonotype was recorded a few times. CDR3 sequence: CASSLLGLAGGRDTQYF. The CDR3 bases are TGCGCCAGCAGCTTATTGGGACTAGCGGGAGGAAGGGATACGCAGTATTTT. The chain carries TRBV5-1 and TRBJ2-3; 15 nucleotides align to TRBD2. Losses at the gene ends were 2 bases for V and 6 bases for J; bases not matched to a gene: 7. The CDR3 length is 17 residues. Germline CDR1 and CDR2: SGHRS and YFSETQ.

V is TRBV30 and J is TRBJ2-1; a weak D match, TRBD2 (6 bases). Trimming took off 5 bases at V and 4 bases at J, with 12 bases between the two ends. Germline-derived CDR1 and CDR2 are GTSNPN and SVGIG (reference sequence). The CDR3 contains 13 residues. Here the CDR3 DNA reads TGTGCCTGGTGGAGGAGGGGATACAATGAGCAGTTCTTC. As protein: CAWWRRGYNEQFF.

This clonotype was observed at least ten times. The chain couples TRBV7-2 to TRBJ2-7, with TRBD2 matching over 11 bases. Germline loops: CDR1 SGHTA, CDR2 FQGNSA. The V and J ends lost 0 bases and 1 base, in that order; junction bases with no gene match: 5. The CDR3 consists of 17 residues. CDR3 sequence (DNA): TGTGCCAGCAGCTTAGCCTTAACTAGCGGGAGTTCCTACGAGCAGTACTTC. It codes for CASSLALTSGSSYEQYF.

This clonotype showed up just a few times. The chain is built from TRBV19 and TRBJ2-7, with 13 nucleotides matching TRBD2. The trim removed 7 bases at V and 0 bases at J, leaving 3 bases unmatched. Germline lookup yields CDR1 LNHDA and CDR2 SQIVND (reference sequence). The CDR3 totals 15 residues. Here the CDR3 DNA reads TGTGCCAGTAAACTAGCGGGAGGGAGCTCCTACGAGCAGTACTTC. Translating it yields CASKLAGGSSYEQYF.

A remark on this clonotype: At one end, the junction sequence differs from germline, possibly due to a read error. The chain uses TRBV14 and TRBJ1-1; D might be TRBD1 (6 bases). This CDR3 is 13 amino acids long. Germline V lookup: CDR1 SGHDN, CDR2 FVKESK. As DNA, the CDR3 is TGTGCCGGCAGCCTTCTACAGGGCACTGAAGCTTTCTTT. Protein: CAGSLLQGTEAFF.

Comments on this clonotype: The conserved phenylalanine or tryptophan normally closing the CDR3 is absent here, so this likely arose from a read error. This chain connects TRBV29-1 to TRBJ2-1; D possibly corresponds to TRBD2 (5 bases). The end of the DNA aligns better with TRBJ2-5, so the J call may be wrong. The germline V gene has CDR1 SQVTM and CDR2 ANQGSEA. The CDR3 loop spans 14 amino acids. CDR3: CSVGAGRREETQYS. The CDR3 nucleotides are TGCAGCGTTGGGGCGGGCCGTAGGGAGGAGACCCAGTACTCC.

This clonotype was found many times. The chain carries TRBV5-1 and TRBJ2-1; TRBD2 might be the D (5 bases). Between the trimmed V and J ends, which lost 4 bases and 0 bases, there was a span of 11 bases. The CDR3 length is 15 residues. The germline V gene encodes CDR1 SGHRS and CDR2 YFSETQ. The CDR3 nucleotides are TGCGCCAGCAGCGAGGTGGGAGTCTCCTACAATGAGCAGTTCTTC. This sequence encodes CASSEVGVSYNEQFF.

This clonotype was seen only once. At one of its ends the junction is not consistent with the germline gene, which may arise from a read error. The CDR3 region is CSARGLAVYNELFF. Here the CDR3 DNA reads TGCAGTGCTCGTGGACTAGCGGTTTACAATGAGCTGTTCTTC. This sequence joins TRBV20-1 and TRBJ2-1; 10 nucleotides match TRBD2. The CDR3 consists of 14 residues. Looked up from germline, CDR1 is DFQATT and CDR2 is SNEGSKA (reference sequence).

In this sample, this clonotype turned up many times. The gene calls are TRBV29-1 and TRBJ1-2, with 7 bases aligning to TRBD1. Trimming removed 3 bases from V and 2 bases from J; junction bases left unmatched: 6. CDR1 SQVTM and CDR2 ANQGSEA come from the germline V gene. The length of the CDR3 is 14 residues. CDR3 DNA: TGCAGCGTTGATACAGGGGATTGGAACTATGGCTACACCTTC. It is translated as CSVDTGDWNYGYTF.

This clonotype turned up a few times. In DNA, the CDR3 is TGCGCCAGCAGCTCACAAAACGACAGGGCCGATACGCAGTATTTT. It is translated as CASSSQNDRADTQYF. The chain has TRBV5-1 and TRBJ2-3; 7 bases fit TRBD1. V gave up 3 bases and J gave up 6 bases; unmatched junction bases: 10. The CDR3 has 15 residues. Germline-derived CDR1 and CDR2 are SGHRS and YFSETQ.

In this sample, this clonotype turned up many times. The V gene is TRBV29-1, the J gene TRBJ2-7, with TRBD1 identical over 7 bases. Germline-derived CDR1 and CDR2 are SQVTM and ANQGSEA. The V gene end was trimmed by 4 bases and the J gene end by 5 bases; junction bases not matched to a gene: 11. The CDR3 consists of 14 residues. The CDR3, as DNA: TGCAGCGTTGGCCCCGGGACAGTCTCACACGAGCAGTACTTC. Amino acids: CSVGPGTVSHEQYF.

This clonotype was found a few times. The V call is TRBV27, the J call TRBJ1-3, with TRBD1 matching over 11 bases. Germline lookup yields CDR1 MNHEY and CDR2 SMNVEV (reference sequence). This CDR3 has 18 residues. The J segment lost 0 bases and the V segment lost 3 bases, leaving 7 bases of the junction unmatched. CDR3 protein: CASSLGWGQGGSGNTIYF. CDR3 nucleotides: TGTGCCAGCAGTTTGGGGTGGGGACAGGGGGGCTCTGGAAACACCATATATTTT.